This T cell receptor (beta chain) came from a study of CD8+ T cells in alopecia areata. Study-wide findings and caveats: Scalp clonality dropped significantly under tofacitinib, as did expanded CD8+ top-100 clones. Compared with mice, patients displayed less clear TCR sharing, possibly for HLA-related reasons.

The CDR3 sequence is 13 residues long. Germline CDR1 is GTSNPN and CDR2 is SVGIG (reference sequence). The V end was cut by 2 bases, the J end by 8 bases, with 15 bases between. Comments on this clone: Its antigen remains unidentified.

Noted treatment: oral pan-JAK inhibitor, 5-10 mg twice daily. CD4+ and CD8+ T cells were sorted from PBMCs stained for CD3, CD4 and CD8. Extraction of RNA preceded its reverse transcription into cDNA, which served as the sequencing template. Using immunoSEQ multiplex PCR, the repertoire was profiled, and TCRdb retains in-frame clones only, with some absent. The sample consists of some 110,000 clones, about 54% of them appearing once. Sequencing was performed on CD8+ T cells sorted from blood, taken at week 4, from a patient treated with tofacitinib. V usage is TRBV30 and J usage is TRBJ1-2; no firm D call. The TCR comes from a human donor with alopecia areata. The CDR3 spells CAWSRESPLGYTF. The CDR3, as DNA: TGTGCCTGGAGTCGGGAGTCCCCCCTAGGCTACACCTTC.